This T cell receptor (beta chain) was captured in a study of cytomegalovirus exposure and HLA in healthy donors. This clone was counted once. The length of the CDR3 is 15 residues. The germline V gene has CDR1 LGHNA and CDR2 YSLEER. The donors, nominally healthy at sampling, likely had unrecorded immune exposures. The primer mix had 60 Vbeta and 13 Jbeta primers. The assay was immunoSEQ multiplex PCR, and TCRdb's table has in-frame clones only and misses some. The sample contains fewer than 200,000 clones, roughly 85% of which appear only once. The receptor's source is a man aged 25 to 40 in good health and CMV-seronegative. The chain employs TRBV4-3 and TRBJ2-5; 11 nucleotides align to TRBD1. Gene TRBJ2-7 matches the end of the DNA better, so the J call may be wrong. Sample: PBMCs. This CDR3 is CASSTQPGQGVEQYF. CDR3 sequence (DNA): TGCGCCAGCAGCACCCAACCGGGACAGGGGGTCGAGCAGTACTTC.